This T cell receptor beta chain was sequenced in a study of T cell repertoires in aging, cancer and after chemotherapy. A mixed TRB-A/B primer pool amplified rearranged TRB by multiplex touch-down PCR. TCRdb used MiXCR to reprocess the multiplex PCR reads, holding one entry per CDR3 protein. Of about 19,000 distinct CDR3 sequences listed, approximately 40% are singletons. TCR beta rearrangements were amplified from peripheral blood genomic DNA. This CDR3 is built from 12 residues. The ends lost 4 bases at V and 9 bases at J; junction bases unmatched: 5. Germline V gives CDR1 KGHSH, CDR2 LQKENI. This TCR derives from a human donor with a solid tumor. The chain uses TRBV18 and TRBJ1-1; 7 positions match TRBD1. The sequencing input was blood. The CDR3 reads CASSLQQGKAFF. CDR3 DNA: TGTGCCAGCTCACTCCAACAGGGGAAAGCTTTCTTT. Together with reference TRBV18 and TRBJ1-1, the CDR3 gives the full variable domain: NAGVMQNPRHLVRRRGQEARLRCSPMKGHSHVYWYRQLPEEGLKFMVYLQKENIIDESGMPKERFSAEFPKEGPSILRIQQVVRGDSAAYFCASSLQQGKAFFGQGTRLTVV.